A single sample is the source of the 12 T cell receptor beta chains below, sequenced in a study of T cells in Graves' hyperthyroidism and ophthalmopathy. The CDR3 regions of TCR beta were amplified from RNA transcripts. An initial round of RT-PCR targeting the TCR CDR3 relied on the HTBI primer set. Each CDR3 protein is one row after TCRdb ran MiXCR on the multiplex PCR reads. The table lists under 350,000 distinct CDR3 sequences, roughly a fifth of them singletons. Specimen: blood. These receptors came from a woman aged 45-65 years with Graves' hyperthyroidism.

This clonotype was seen ten or more times. This sequence joins TRBV7-8 and TRBJ2-1, with 7 bases lining up with TRBD2. J lost 0 bases, V lost 6 bases, and 8 bases had no gene match. CDR1 SGHVS and CDR2 FQNEAQ come from the germline V gene. The CDR3 is made up of 16 amino acids. CDR3 DNA sequence: TGTGCCAGCAGTCCTGGCGGCGGGAGCTCCTACAATGAGCAGTTCTTC. It translates to CASSPGGGSSYNEQFF. Filled out from reference TRBV7-8 and TRBJ2-1, the complete variable domain reads GAGVSQSPRYKVAKRGQDVALRCDPISGHVSLFWYQQALGQGPEFLTYFQNEAQLDKSGLPSDRFFAERPEGSVSTLKIQRTQQEDSAVYLCASSPGGGSSYNEQFFGPGTRLTVL.

The chain has TRBV11-2 and TRBJ1-5; TRBD1 matches at 10 bases. V dropped 6 bases and J dropped 7; count of bases not matched to a gene: 6. The CDR3 contains 14 residues. Germline CDR1 SGHAT, CDR2 FQNNGV. The CDR3 nucleotides read TGTGCCAGCAGGTGGACAGGGGGAGAACAGCCCCAGCATTTT. Translated: CASRWTGGEQPQHF.

This clonotype was observed many times. V is TRBV2 and J is TRBJ2-2, with 9 positions matching TRBD2. In germline, CDR1 is SNHLY, CDR2 FYNNEI. V lost 6 bases to trimming and J lost 9 bases; unmatched junction nucleotides: 11. The CDR3 runs to 15 residues. This chain's CDR3 is CASSSPSGIRRELFF. The CDR3 DNA follows: TGTGCCAGCAGCTCCCCTAGCGGGATTCGGAGGGAGCTGTTTTTT.

This clonotype was counted many times. The rearrangement joins TRBV28 to TRBJ1-1; 8 bases fit TRBD1. This CDR3 comprises 17 residues. Trimming cost V 5 bases and J 1 base; bases outside gene matches: 12. Germline CDR1 and CDR2: MDHEN and SYDVKM. The CDR3 nucleotides read TGTGCCAGCAGTCCCGTCAGGGGGCCCTGGGGGAACACTGAAGCTTTCTTT. Its translation: CASSPVRGPWGNTEAFF. Supplemented by reference TRBV28 and TRBJ1-1, the full variable domain reads DVKVTQSSRYLVKRTGEKVFLECVQDMDHENMFWYRQDPGLGLRLIYFSYDVKMKEKGDIPEGYSVSREKKERFSLILESASTNQTSMYLCASSPVRGPWGNTEAFFGQGTRLTVV.

V usage is TRBV4-2 and J usage is TRBJ2-7, with 7 positions matching TRBD2. CDR1 is LGHNA and CDR2 is YNFKEQ in the germline V gene. Trimming removed 0 bases from V and 2 bases from J; junction bases left unmatched: 4. CDR3 length: 15 amino acids. The CDR3 sequence is CASSQDGGGAYEQYF. The CDR3 coding sequence is TGTGCCAGCAGCCAAGATGGGGGGGGGGCCTACGAGCAGTACTTC.

The chain employs TRBV28 and TRBJ1-5; 8 nucleotides match TRBD1. After removal of 3 bases from V and 0 bases from J, the junction contained 4 bases not matched to a gene. Germline CDR1 MDHEN, CDR2 SYDVKM. The CDR3 covers 16 residues. As DNA, the CDR3 is TGTGCCAGCAGTTTCCGGACAGGGACTAGCAATCAGCCCCAGCATTTT. Protein sequence: CASSFRTGTSNQPQHF. The full variable domain, completed using reference TRBV28 and TRBJ1-5, is DVKVTQSSRYLVKRTGEKVFLECVQDMDHENMFWYRQDPGLGLRLIYFSYDVKMKEKGDIPEGYSVSREKKERFSLILESASTNQTSMYLCASSFRTGTSNQPQHFGDGTRLSIL.

This sequence joins TRBV7-2 and TRBJ2-1; 11 bases map to TRBD1. The germline V gene encodes CDR1 SGHTA and CDR2 FQGNSA. The CDR3 loop spans 15 amino acids. Unmatched junction bases numbered 3, after V lost 2 bases and J lost 6 bases. Written as DNA, the CDR3 is TGTGCCAGCAGCTTATTCGGGACAGGGGGCAATGAGCAGTTCTTC. Translation: CASSLFGTGGNEQFF.

The chain uses TRBV6-1 and TRBJ2-2; 8 bases fit TRBD1. The J segment lost 4 bases and the V segment lost 4 bases, leaving 5 bases of the junction unmatched. The germline V gene has CDR1 MNHNS and CDR2 SASEGT. This CDR3 has 15 residues. Here the CDR3 DNA reads TGTGCCAGCAGTGCCCAGGGGGCAATCACCGGGGAGCTGTTTTTT. It encodes CASSAQGAITGELFF.

This clonotype came up a few times. The gene calls are TRBV24-1 and TRBJ2-2; 10 nucleotides line up with TRBD2. Germline values: CDR1 KGHDR, CDR2 SFDVKD. This CDR3 region has 16 residues. With V trimmed by 3 bases and J by 4 bases, 4 bases remained unmatched. The CDR3, as DNA: TGTGCCACCAGTGATCGGACTAGCGGAGTCACCGGGGAGCTGTTTTTT. It encodes CATSDRTSGVTGELFF.

This clonotype was recorded once. This chain joins TRBV20-1 and TRBJ2-7; D gene unclear. The V and J ends lost 3 bases and 0 bases respectively, with 9 bases between them. Germline V gene sequence: CDR1 DFQATT, CDR2 SNEGSKA (reference sequence). The CDR3 runs to 13 residues. The CDR3 here is CSASSASSYEQYF. For the CDR3, the DNA is TGCAGTGCTAGTTCGGCGAGCTCCTACGAGCAGTACTTC.

This clonotype was detected ten times or more. This chain uses TRBV6-1 with TRBJ1-2; tentatively, D is TRBD1 (6 bases). The V gene lost 4 bases and the J gene lost 0 bases, with 24 bases spanning the gap. The CDR3 spans 19 residues. CDR1 and CDR2 from the germline V gene are MNHNS and SASEGT. In DNA, the CDR3 is TGTGCCAGCAGTGGGAACCCGGGGGCGAACGACAGGTCTAACTATGGCTACACCTTC. Translated: CASSGNPGANDRSNYGYTF.

This clonotype was picked up many times. The rearrangement joins TRBV3-1 to TRBJ1-2; maybe TRBD1 (6 bases). The CDR3 is 12 amino acids. Germline CDR1 and CDR2: LGHDT and YNNKEL (reference sequence). The V and J ends lost 6 bases and 3 bases respectively, with 8 bases between them. The CDR3 loop reads CASRQGDYGYTF. CDR3 nucleotides: TGTGCCAGCAGACAGGGTGACTATGGCTACACCTTC.